Sequencing of this T cell receptor (beta chain) was carried out in a study of neurological immune-mediated disorders. Study-level findings and limits: The study found no CDR3 amino acid sequences shared by expanded clones across subjects, suggesting private repertoires in all groups.

Each TCR transcript was tagged with a 10-nucleotide random UMI during 5'RACE. In TCRdb, the 5' RACE reads were re-called with MiXCR into one record per CDR3 protein. The sample holds 15,000 to 20,000 distinct CDR3 sequences, roughly a fifth seen once. The sample holds many counts of this clonotype. Its specificity is unknown. Germline loops: CDR1 SGHDN, CDR2 FVKESK. With 4 bases clipped from V and 0 bases from J, the junction kept 4 bases outside the gene matches. CDR3 length equals 15 residues. Sequencing input: PBMCs. The rearrangement uses TRBV14 and TRBJ2-3; the match to TRBD2 covers 7 bases. This receptor was taken from a man aged 45-65 years in good health. The CDR3 here is CASSRQLASTDTQYF. In nucleotides, the CDR3 is TGTGCCAGCAGCCGTCAACTAGCGAGCACAGATACGCAGTATTTT. The full variable domain, with the rest looked up from reference TRBV14 and TRBJ2-3, is EAGVTQFPSHSVIEKGQTVTLRCDPISGHDNLYWYRRVMGKEIKFLLHFVKESKQDESGMPNNRFLAERTGGTYSTLKVQPAELEDSGVYFCASSRQLASTDTQYFGPGTRLTVL.